Following are 30 T cell receptor beta chains from one sample sequenced in a study of technical replicates of blood from a few donors. Profiling relied on immunoSEQ multiplex PCR, and the TCRdb table lists in-frame clones only, not all of them. The top ten clones hold over 0.4% of a sample with about 78,000 clones, about 92% of them seen once. The specimen sequenced was T cells isolated from PBMCs. The origin of the receptors is a human donor in good health.

The rearrangement joins TRBV19 to TRBJ2-1, with TRBD2 identical over 11 bases. V lost 5 bases to trimming and J lost 9 bases; unmatched junction nucleotides: 12. The CDR3 contains 16 residues. Germline V gives CDR1 LNHDA, CDR2 SQIVND (reference sequence). The CDR3 DNA reads as TGTGCCAGTAGTCCCGGGACTAGCGGAGTTGGGATTGAGCAGTTCTTC. Protein: CASSPGTSGVGIEQFF.

V usage is TRBV30 and J usage is TRBJ1-1, with 7 bases identical to TRBD1. The germline gives CDR1 GTSNPN, CDR2 SVGIG (reference sequence). This CDR3 contains 13 residues. Trimming cost V 5 bases and J 6 bases; bases outside gene matches: 9. CDR3 sequence reads: CAWSSQGDSEAFF. In DNA, the CDR3 is TGTGCCTGGTCCTCTCAGGGGGACTCTGAAGCTTTCTTT. Full variable domain (rest looked up from reference TRBV30 and TRBJ1-1): SQTIHQWPATLVQPVGSPLSLECTVEGTSNPNLYWYRQAAGRGLQLLFYSVGIGQISSEVPQNLSASRPQDRQFILSSKKLLLSDSGFYLCAWSSQGDSEAFFGQGTRLTVV.

A single count supports this clone. V gene TRBV9 combines with J gene TRBJ2-3; TRBD2 agrees at 11 bases. Per germline, CDR1 SGDLS and CDR2 YYNGEE. This CDR3 has 18 amino acids. The V and J ends lost 0 bases and 4 bases, in that order; junction bases with no gene match: 10. Written as DNA, the CDR3 is TGTGCCAGCAGCGTAGCGGCGTGGCTAGCGGGAGGAGCAGATACGCAGTATTTT. Translated: CASSVAAWLAGGADTQYF.

V usage is TRBV27 and J usage is TRBJ2-1; 14 positions match TRBD2. V shed 8 bases, J shed 6 bases, and the junction held 12 bases outside the gene matches. This CDR3 comprises 17 residues. Germline loops: CDR1 MNHEY, CDR2 SMNVEV (reference sequence). CDR3 sequence: CASLGTSGSVVFNEQFF. CDR3 sequence (DNA): TGTGCCAGCTTGGGGACTAGCGGGAGCGTGGTATTCAATGAGCAGTTCTTC.

The chain is built from TRBV25-1 and TRBJ2-7; D gene unclear. This CDR3 spans 14 amino acids. The V and J ends lost 1 base and 2 bases respectively, with 9 bases between them. Germline-derived CDR1 and CDR2 are MGHDK and SYGVNS. The CDR3, as DNA: TGTGCCAGCAGTGAATCGGTCCGAGCCTACGAGCAGTACTTC. This sequence encodes CASSESVRAYEQYF.

The V and J genes are TRBV10-3 and TRBJ1-5; the match to TRBD1 covers 7 bases. Per germline, CDR1 ENHRY and CDR2 SYGVKD. V lost 2 bases and J lost 6; bases outside the gene matches: 13. CDR3 size: 17 residues. CDR3 bases: TGTGCCATCAGTGAGATTATAATAGGGGGCGTCGGTCAGCCCCAGCATTTT. Translation gives CAISEIIIGGVGQPQHF.

V and J are TRBV4-2 and TRBJ2-7, with a possible D match to TRBD1 (6 bases). CDR3 length: 17 residues. V was cut by 3 bases and J by 3 bases, with 21 bases left in between. Germline CDR1 is LGHNA and CDR2 is YNFKEQ. For the CDR3, the DNA is TGTGCCAGCAGCCACTCTGCAGAAGGGGGTTTCGACTACGAGCAGTACTTC. Translating it yields CASSHSAEGGFDYEQYF.

The rearrangement links TRBV9 to TRBJ1-1; possible D gene TRBD1, 6 bases. CDR1 is SGDLS and CDR2 is YYNGEE in the germline V gene. The CDR3 totals 14 residues. V was cut by 4 bases and J by 7 bases, with 17 bases left in between. The CDR3 bases are TGTGCCAGCAGCCTTCGAGAACAGGGTCTTGAAGCTTTCTTT. It translates to CASSLREQGLEAFF.

This chain uses TRBV30 with TRBJ2-7; unclear D gene. The CDR3 has 12 amino acids. The ends were cut back, 3 bases at V and 0 bases at J, with 6 bases in the middle. Germline V lookup: CDR1 GTSNPN, CDR2 SVGIG (reference sequence). The CDR3 DNA reads TGTGCCTGGAGCGAGAGCTCCTACGAGCAGTACTTC. Translating it yields CAWSESSYEQYF.

The chain links TRBV11-3 to TRBJ1-2; a weak D match, TRBD1 (6 bases). The germline CDR1 and CDR2 sequences are SGHNT and YENEEA. With 3 bases removed from V and 5 bases from J, the gap between germline ends came to 13 bases. CDR3 length: 14 amino acids. CDR3 nucleotides: TGTGCCAGCAGCTTTAGTTCAGGGGAATATGGCTACACCTTC. This sequence encodes CASSFSSGEYGYTF.

J is TRBJ1-1 and V is TRBV5-4; D is ambiguous. The germline CDR1 and CDR2 sequences are SGHNT and YYREEE (reference sequence). The germline V and J ends were trimmed by 3 bases and 0 bases, with 9 bases remaining between them. The CDR3 extends over 14 amino acids. The chain's CDR3 is CASSYNSLNTEAFF. Here the CDR3 DNA reads TGTGCCAGCAGCTATAACAGTCTGAACACTGAAGCTTTCTTT.

The chain joins TRBV11-3 to TRBJ2-1; the D is unclear. The CDR3 runs 13 residues. Trimming pared 4 bases from V and 6 bases from J, leaving 10 bases between. Germline-derived CDR1 and CDR2 are SGHNT and YENEEA. The CDR3 protein is CASSSFLSNEQFF. In nucleotides, the CDR3 is TGTGCCAGCAGCTCGTTCCTCTCCAATGAGCAGTTCTTC. The complete variable domain, with remaining parts taken from reference TRBV11-3 and TRBJ2-1, reads EAGVVQSPRYKIIEKKQPVAFWCNPISGHNTLYWYLQNLGQGPELLIRYENEEAVDDSQLPKDRFSAERLKGVDSTLKIQPAELGDSAVYLCASSSFLSNEQFFGPGTRLTVL.

The CDR3 coding sequence is TGTGCCAGCAGTGAATATGGCCTCGAGCAGTACTTC. Amino acid sequence: CASSEYGLEQYF. The chain carries TRBV25-1 and TRBJ2-7; no firm D call. V lost 0 bases and J 6 bases, leaving 6 bases between the germline ends. Germline V gene sequence: CDR1 MGHDK, CDR2 SYGVNS. This CDR3 comprises 12 residues.

The rearrangement joins TRBV25-1 to TRBJ2-5, with a weak D call TRBD1 (6 bases). The CDR3 spans 10 residues. Germline values: CDR1 MGHDK, CDR2 SYGVNS. CDR3 DNA: TGTGCGACAGGTGGAGAGACCCAGTACTTC. Translation: CATGGETQYF. Filled out from reference TRBV25-1 and TRBJ2-5, the complete variable domain reads EADIYQTPRYLVIGTGKKITLECSQTMGHDKMYWYQQDPGMELHLIHYSYGVNSTEKGDLSSESTVSRIRTEHFPLTLESARPSHTSQYLCATGGETQYFGPGTRLLVL.

The chain recombines TRBV28 with TRBJ2-7; TRBD2 agrees at 8 bases. V lost 5 bases to trimming and J lost 3 bases; unmatched junction nucleotides: 12. Germline V gene sequence: CDR1 MDHEN, CDR2 SYDVKM. This CDR3 contains 16 residues. The chain's CDR3 is CASSLLLAGELYEQYF. CDR3 DNA sequence: TGTGCCAGCAGTCTTCTTCTAGCGGGCGAACTCTACGAGCAGTACTTC.

This clone was observed a single time. The gene calls are TRBV2 and TRBJ2-7, with TRBD2 identical over 8 bases. Germline lookup yields CDR1 SNHLY and CDR2 FYNNEI. After removal of 11 bases from V and 0 bases from J, the junction contained 6 bases not matched to a gene. The CDR3 contains 13 residues. DNA for the CDR3: TGTGCCTGGTGGCGGGAGGACTCCTACGAGCAGTACTTC. It specifies CAWWREDSYEQYF.

About this clone itself: Relative to the germline gene, one junction end is altered; a read error may explain this. The J gene is TRBJ2-5, the V gene TRBV2; 7 bases fit TRBD2. CDR3 length: 14 residues. Germline-derived CDR1 and CDR2 are SNHLY and FYNNEI. CDR3 loop: CASSEAGQQETQYF. CDR3 bases: TGTGCCAGCAGCGAAGCGGGGCAACAAGAGACCCAGTACTTC.

The chain is built from TRBV11-2 and TRBJ2-7, with 8 bases lining up with TRBD2. Germline CDR1 SGHAT, CDR2 FQNNGV. Losses at the gene ends were 3 bases for V and 3 bases for J; bases not matched to a gene: 13. The CDR3 length is 17 residues. The CDR3 spells CASSFFRSGGPFYEQYF. Here the CDR3 DNA reads TGTGCCAGCAGCTTTTTTCGTTCGGGGGGGCCGTTCTACGAGCAGTACTTC. Based on the CDR3 plus reference TRBV11-2 and TRBJ2-7, the full variable domain is EAGVAQSPRYKIIEKRQSVAFWCNPISGHATLYWYQQILGQGPKLLIQFQNNGVVDDSQLPKDRFSAERLKGVDSTLKIQPAKLEDSAVYLCASSFFRSGGPFYEQYFGPGTRLTVT.

This clone was counted once. The chain recombines TRBV28 with TRBJ1-1; D gene uncertain. With 6 bases removed from V and 4 bases from J, the gap between germline ends came to 18 bases. CDR3 length: 15 amino acids. CDR1 and CDR2 from the germline V gene are MDHEN and SYDVKM. Here the CDR3 reads CASSLPPGQSTEAFF. The CDR3 coding sequence is TGTGCCAGCAGCTTACCCCCGGGTCAAAGCACTGAAGCTTTCTTT.

The count of this clone is one. The J gene is TRBJ2-7, the V gene TRBV5-6; 9 positions match TRBD2. This CDR3 contains 13 residues. The germline V gene encodes CDR1 SGHDT and CDR2 YYEEEE. V dropped 4 bases and J dropped 3; count of bases not matched to a gene: 2. The CDR3 sequence: CASSPTSGYEQYF. Here the CDR3 DNA reads TGTGCCAGCAGCCCGACTAGCGGCTACGAGCAGTACTTC.

The chain couples TRBV28 to TRBJ2-7; TRBD1 matches at 10 bases. This CDR3 spans 13 amino acids. Trimming cost V 10 bases and J 6 bases; bases outside gene matches: 9. Germline V gene lookup returns CDR1 MDHEN and CDR2 SYDVKM. In DNA form, the CDR3 reads TGTGCCATAGAGGGACAGGGGCCCCGCGAGCAGTACTTC. Protein sequence: CAIEGQGPREQYF.

The chain employs TRBV4-1 and TRBJ1-1, with D tentatively TRBD1 (5 bases). The V gene's germline CDR1 is MGHRA and CDR2 YSYEKL. V lost 4 bases and J 5 bases, leaving 20 bases between the germline ends. The CDR3 loop spans 16 amino acids. The CDR3 is CASSRITGGRGTEAFF. In nucleotides, the CDR3 is TGCGCCAGCAGCCGCATCACGGGGGGGAGGGGAACTGAAGCTTTCTTT.

The gene calls are TRBV7-2 and TRBJ1-5, with D hard to call. V lost 3 bases, J lost 0 bases, and 6 bases lay in between. Per germline, CDR1 SGHTA and CDR2 FQGNSA. CDR3 size: 14 residues. CDR3 protein: CASSLANSNQPQHF. CDR3 DNA: TGTGCCAGCAGCTTGGCAAATAGCAATCAGCCCCAGCATTTT.

The V call is TRBV27, the J call TRBJ2-7, with 8 bases fitting TRBD2. The V gene's germline CDR1 is MNHEY and CDR2 SMNVEV (reference sequence). The trim removed 5 bases at V and 3 bases at J, leaving 6 bases unmatched. This CDR3 is built from 14 residues. CDR3 in amino acids: CASSPAGTSYEQYF. The CDR3 region has the DNA TGTGCCAGCAGTCCCGCCGGGACTAGCTACGAGCAGTACTTC.

The chain is built from TRBV4-3 and TRBJ2-2, with 12 bases identical to TRBD2. CDR1 and CDR2 from the germline V gene are LGHNA and YSLEER. The CDR3 covers 18 residues. V dropped 2 bases and J dropped 0; count of bases not matched to a gene: 4. CDR3 sequence reads: CASSQFGLAGTNTGELFF. CDR3 bases: TGCGCCAGCAGCCAATTCGGACTAGCGGGAACGAACACCGGGGAGCTGTTTTTT.

The gene calls are TRBV6-1 and TRBJ2-7; D remains unclear. The CDR3 length is 12 residues. Trimming took off 3 bases at V and 9 bases at J, with 12 bases between the two ends. Per the germline V gene, CDR1 is MNHNS and CDR2 is SASEGT. The CDR3 DNA reads as TGTGCCAGCAGTGATTACGCGGCGGCGCAGTACTTC. It yields the protein CASSDYAAAQYF.

The V gene is TRBV11-3, the J gene TRBJ2-1, with TRBD2 matching 10 bases. This CDR3 has 15 residues. From germline, CDR1 is SGHNT and CDR2 YENEEA. Trimming at V came to 2 bases and at J to 4 bases, leaving 2 bases not matched to a gene. Here the CDR3 reads CASSLRLAGYNEQFF. DNA for the CDR3: TGTGCCAGCAGCTTAAGACTAGCGGGTTACAATGAGCAGTTCTTC.

The chain employs TRBV5-1 and TRBJ1-1; no reliable D call. V shed 6 bases and J shed 1 base, with 10 bases lying between them. Germline CDR1 reads SGHRS; CDR2 reads YFSETQ. The CDR3 spans 13 residues. The CDR3 sequence is CASTTRGNTEAFF. In DNA form, the CDR3 reads TGCGCCAGCACCACCCGGGGGAACACTGAAGCTTTCTTT.

This clone has a single count. V and J are TRBV7-9 and TRBJ1-1; TRBD1 might be the D (6 bases). V was shortened by 1 base and J by 5 bases, with 17 bases between the two germline ends. CDR1 and CDR2 from the germline V gene are SEHNR and FQNEAQ (reference sequence). CDR3 size: 16 residues. CDR3 loop: CASSLVSGAVQTEAFF. CDR3 DNA sequence: TGTGCCAGCAGCTTAGTGTCAGGGGCAGTACAAACTGAAGCTTTCTTT.

V usage is TRBV5-1 and J usage is TRBJ1-1, with 7 bases identical to TRBD1. With 2 bases clipped from V and 1 base from J, the junction kept 8 bases outside the gene matches. The CDR3 has 16 amino acids. In germline, CDR1 is SGHRS, CDR2 YFSETQ. CDR3 sequence (DNA): TGCGCCAGCAGCTTCGGCACAGGGGTCTCGAACACTGAAGCTTTCTTT. It is translated as CASSFGTGVSNTEAFF. Full variable domain (remainder filled in from reference TRBV5-1 and TRBJ1-1): KAGVTQTPRYLIKTRGQQVTLSCSPISGHRSVSWYQQTPGQGLQFLFEYFSETQRNKGNFPGRFSGRQFSNSRSEMNVSTLELGDSALYLCASSFGTGVSNTEAFFGQGTRLTVV.